In its sample, the clone carrying this T cell receptor (beta chain) was seen a few times. Its antigen is still unknown. The source of the sample is a study of T cells in Graves' hyperthyroidism and ophthalmopathy. Whole-study findings and limits: In validation, the model predicted ophthalmopathy. These predictions came a median about 6.5 months before onset. Patients with ophthalmopathy were separated from those with stable hyperthyroidism by a 13 V-J model.

Amplification of TCR beta CDR3 regions was performed using RNA transcripts as template. During a first-round RT-PCR of the TCR CDR3, the HTBI primer set was used. TCRdb independently ran MiXCR on the multiplex PCR reads; one entry per CDR3 protein. The data show more than 350,000 distinct CDR3 sequences, with around 15% seen just once and approximately 20% held by the top ten. Not enrolled were patients with uncontrolled infection, other autoimmune disease, pregnancy or lactation. Out of about 10 ml of fresh peripheral blood came the PBMCs. This TCR was recovered from a woman in her sixties with Graves' ophthalmopathy. The sequencing input was blood.

CDR3 loop: CAWSVRLVSEQFF. The CDR3 DNA sequence: TGTGCCTGGAGTGTACGGTTAGTAAGTGAGCAGTTCTTC. The J gene is TRBJ2-1, the V gene TRBV30; D is ambiguous. Germline CDR1 is GTSNPN and CDR2 is SVGIG (reference sequence). The length of the CDR3 is 13 residues. V shed 0 bases and J shed 9 bases, with 12 bases lying between them.